This T cell receptor beta chain derives from a study of human T cells and chemical hapten exposure. In the study overall: Patients additionally received therapeutic doses of diphenylcyclopropenone on the scalp once a week, and this continued throughout the approximately 26-week study. From small differences in pooled library volume came most of the variation in per-sample TCR yields. Patch tests applied 0.01% DPC to the upper back, read at 6 days.

Time point noted: patch test 2, 6 weeks after DPC sensitization. Sample treatment: therapeutic diphenylcyclopropenone sensitization with weekly scalp DPC. Unique molecular identifiers were linked by the library to individual cDNA molecules. TCRdb processed the RACE reads anew with MiXCR; each CDR3 protein has one entry. The table records approximately 75,000 distinct CDR3 sequences, 7.5% to 9.5% of them present only once. V lost 5 bases, J lost 1 base, and 3 bases lay in between. The CDR3 consists of 13 residues. The input for sequencing was whole blood, taken in connection with sensitization to the hapten diphenylcyclopropenone (DPC). This clonotype was obtained from a woman aged 45-59 years with alopecia areata. Some clones in this sample may be carry-over from other donors' samples. This chain connects TRBV12-3 or TRBV12-4 to TRBJ2-6, with D unresolved. CDR3 DNA sequence: TGTGCCAGCAGTGTGTCTGGGGCCAACGTCCTGACTTTC. Its translation: CASSVSGANVLTF.